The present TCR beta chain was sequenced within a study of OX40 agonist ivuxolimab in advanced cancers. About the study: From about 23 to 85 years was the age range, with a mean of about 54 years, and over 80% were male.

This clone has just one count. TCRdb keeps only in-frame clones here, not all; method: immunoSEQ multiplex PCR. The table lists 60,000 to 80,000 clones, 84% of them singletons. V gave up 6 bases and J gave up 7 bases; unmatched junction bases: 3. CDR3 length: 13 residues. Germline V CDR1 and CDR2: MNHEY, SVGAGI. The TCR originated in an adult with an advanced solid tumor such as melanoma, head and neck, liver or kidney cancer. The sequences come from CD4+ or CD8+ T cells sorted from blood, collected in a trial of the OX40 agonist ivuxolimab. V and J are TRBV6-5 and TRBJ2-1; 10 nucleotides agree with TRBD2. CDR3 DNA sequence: TGTGCCAGCAGGGGTAGCGGGAGGAATGAGCAGTTCTTC. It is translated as CASRGSGRNEQFF.